The clone carrying this T cell receptor beta chain was picked up a small number of times. Its antigen is still unknown. A read error may produce the germline difference seen at one junction end. This sample was included in a study of T cells in Graves' hyperthyroidism and ophthalmopathy. Study-level results: The model made its ophthalmopathy prediction, and onset followed a median approximately 6 months later.

The CDR3 spans 15 residues. Germline assignment: CDR1 SGDLS and CDR2 YYNGEE. Using RNA transcripts as the source, TCR beta CDR3 regions were amplified. The HTBI primer set was used in a first-round RT-PCR of the TCR CDR3. Each CDR3 protein is one row after TCRdb ran MiXCR on the multiplex PCR reads. This table has 300,000 to 450,000 distinct CDR3 sequences, under 15% appearing once. Exclusion of patients followed from uncontrolled infection, other autoimmune disease, pregnancy or lactation. The sample was blood. This clonotype originated in a woman in her twenties or thirties with Graves' hyperthyroidism. The J gene is TRBJ2-2, the V gene TRBV9; TRBD2 agrees at 13 bases. This CDR3 is CASTVLAGGYGELFF. DNA for the CDR3: TGTGCCAGCACCGTACTAGCGGGAGGGTACGGGGAGCTGTTTTTT.